This T cell receptor (beta chain) was found in a study of shared clonotypes between healthy human individuals. Overall study: CD4 naive cells filled three plates per donor, CD4 memory three, CD8 naive two and CD8 memory one. Findings of the study overall: Generation of non-shared clonotypes was less probable than generation of clonotypes shared by all four donors.

Here immunoSEQ multiplex PCR was the method, and the copy in TCRdb shows in-frame clones only, minus some. The sample contains about 600,000 clones, 95% to 98% of which appear only once. Naive CD8 cells lacked CD45RO and underwent positive selection for CCR7, leaving out terminally differentiated effector memory CD45RA+ cells. V lost 8 bases, J lost 8 bases, and 11 bases stayed unmatched. The CDR3 covers 16 residues. Germline CDR1 is WSHSY and CDR2 is SAAADI. With regard to this clone: No antigen is known for it.

The chain recombines TRBV10-2 with TRBJ2-1; 14 bases match TRBD2. The sequence came from a man younger than 45 in good health. Sequenced sample: naive CD8+ T cells sorted from blood. The CDR3 DNA sequence: TGCGCCAGCTTTGTCAGAGGGACTAGCGGGAGCCATGAGCAGTTCTTC. Residues: CASFVRGTSGSHEQFF.